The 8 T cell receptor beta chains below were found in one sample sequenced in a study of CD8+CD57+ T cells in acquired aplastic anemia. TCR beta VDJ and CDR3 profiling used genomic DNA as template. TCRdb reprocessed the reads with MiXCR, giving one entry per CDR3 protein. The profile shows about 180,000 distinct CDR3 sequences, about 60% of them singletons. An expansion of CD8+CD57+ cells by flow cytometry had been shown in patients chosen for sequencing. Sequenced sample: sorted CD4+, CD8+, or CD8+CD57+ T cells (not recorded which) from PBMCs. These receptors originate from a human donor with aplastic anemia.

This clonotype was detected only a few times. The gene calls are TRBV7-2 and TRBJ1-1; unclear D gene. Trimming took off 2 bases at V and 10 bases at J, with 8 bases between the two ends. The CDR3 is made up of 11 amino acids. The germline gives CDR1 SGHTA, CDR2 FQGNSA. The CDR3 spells CASSLLLSAFF. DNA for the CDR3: TGTGCCAGCAGCTTACTATTGTCAGCTTTCTTT.

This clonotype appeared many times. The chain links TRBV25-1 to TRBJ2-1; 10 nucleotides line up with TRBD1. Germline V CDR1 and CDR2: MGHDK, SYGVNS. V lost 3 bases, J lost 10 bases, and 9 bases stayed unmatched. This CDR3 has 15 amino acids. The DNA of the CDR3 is TGTGCCAGCAGTGACCGGGACAGGGGTTGGGAAGAGCAGTTCTTC. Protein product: CASSDRDRGWEEQFF.

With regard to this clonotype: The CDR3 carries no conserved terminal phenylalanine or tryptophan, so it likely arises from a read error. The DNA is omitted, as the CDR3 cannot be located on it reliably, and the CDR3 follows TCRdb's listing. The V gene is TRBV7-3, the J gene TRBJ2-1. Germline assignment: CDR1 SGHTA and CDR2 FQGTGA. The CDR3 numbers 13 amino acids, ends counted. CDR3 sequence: CTSSLLGINEQLL.

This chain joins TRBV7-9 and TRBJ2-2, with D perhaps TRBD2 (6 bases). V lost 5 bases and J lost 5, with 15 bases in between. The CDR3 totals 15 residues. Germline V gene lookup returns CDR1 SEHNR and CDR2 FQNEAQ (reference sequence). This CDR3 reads CASSRGGGVTGELFF. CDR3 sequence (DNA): TGTGCCAGCAGCCGAGGTGGAGGGGTAACCGGGGAGCTGTTTTTT.

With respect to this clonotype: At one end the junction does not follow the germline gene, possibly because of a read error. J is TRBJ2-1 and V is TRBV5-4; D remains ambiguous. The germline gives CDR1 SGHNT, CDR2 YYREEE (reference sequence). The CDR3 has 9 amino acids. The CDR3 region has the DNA TGTGCCAGCAGCTTGAGTATAATCTTC. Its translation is CASSLSIIF.

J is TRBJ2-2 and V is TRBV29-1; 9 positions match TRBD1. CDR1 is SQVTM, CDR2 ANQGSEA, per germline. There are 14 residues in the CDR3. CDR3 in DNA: TGCAGTTCTACCGGGACAGGGAGAACCGGGGAGCTGTTTTTT. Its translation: CSSTGTGRTGELFF.

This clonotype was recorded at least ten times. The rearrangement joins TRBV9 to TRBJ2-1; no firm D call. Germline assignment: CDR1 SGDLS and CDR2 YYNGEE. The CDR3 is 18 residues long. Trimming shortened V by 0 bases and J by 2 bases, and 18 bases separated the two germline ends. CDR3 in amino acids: CASSVGDGQPFTYNEQFF. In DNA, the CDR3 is TGTGCCAGCAGCGTAGGAGACGGCCAACCCTTTACCTACAATGAGCAGTTCTTC.

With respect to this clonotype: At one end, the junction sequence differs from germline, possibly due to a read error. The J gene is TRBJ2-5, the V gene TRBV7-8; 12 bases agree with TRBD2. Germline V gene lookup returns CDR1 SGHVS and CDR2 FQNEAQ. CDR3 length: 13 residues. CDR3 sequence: CASSLFTSGGMDF. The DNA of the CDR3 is TGTGCCAGCAGCTTATTCACTAGCGGGGGGATGGACTTC.